The rows below give T cell receptor beta chains drawn from one sample of a study of Graves' ophthalmopathy and Graves' hyperthyroidism. One entry per CDR3 protein, called by TCRdb with MiXCR from the multiplex PCR reads. The table has about 600,000 distinct CDR3 sequences, about 40% seen once. Material: peripheral blood or thyroid tissue (not recorded which). These receptors all stem from an adult man with Graves' hyperthyroidism. CDR3s include the opening cysteine and the closing phenylalanine or tryptophan. The order of the fields is J gene, V gene, D gene, clone size, CDR3 protein, CDR3 DNA. A D gene is named only where the DNA matches it firmly. Part of the rows lack a size; the others show once, few, many or a class for expanded clones.

J: TRBJ2-7
V: TRBV12-3/TRBV12-4
D: TRBD1
size: .
CDR3: CASSKRTGVGYEQYF
DNA: TGTGCCAGCAGTAAAAGGACAGGCGTCGGCTACGAGCAGTACTTC

J: TRBJ2-5
V: TRBV6-5
D: TRBD1
size: many
CDR3: CASSLDRVVETQYF
DNA: TGTGCCAGCAGCCTAGACAGGGTCGTCGAGACCCAGTACTTC

J: TRBJ1-6
V: TRBV7-9
D: .
size: many
CDR3: CASSLSVGNSPLHF
DNA: TGTGCCAGCAGCTTGTCAGTGGGAAATTCACCCCTCCACTTT

J: TRBJ2-1
V: TRBV7-3
D: TRBD1
size: .
CDR3: CASSSLGQGERDNEQFF
DNA: TGTGCCAGCAGCTCGCTAGGACAGGGGGAGAGGGACAATGAGCAGTTCTTC

J: TRBJ2-7
V: TRBV2
D: TRBD1
size: many
CDR3: CASSLVTGLYEQYF
DNA: TGTGCCAGCAGCCTAGTGACAGGGCTCTACGAGCAGTACTTC

J: TRBJ1-2
V: TRBV2
D: TRBD1
size: .
CDR3: CAGRGTVSNTF
DNA: TGTGCCGGCAGGGGGACAGTCTCGAACACCTTC

J: TRBJ2-1
V: TRBV10-1
D: .
size: .
CDR3: CASSDGGAVNEQFF
DNA: TGCGCCAGCAGTGACGGGGGAGCGGTTAATGAGCAGTTCTTC

J: TRBJ1-5
V: TRBV6-1
D: .
size: .
CDR3: CASGNRGNQPQHF
DNA: TGTGCCAGCGGCAACAGGGGCAATCAGCCCCAGCATTTT

J: TRBJ2-7
V: TRBV6-5
D: .
size: once
CDR3: CASTAPGFNEQYF
DNA: TGTGCCAGCACCGCCCCGGGGTTCAATGAGCAGTACTTC

J: TRBJ1-2
V: TRBV24-1
D: TRBD1
size: few
CDR3: CATSPGQGAYYGYTF
DNA: TGTGCCACCAGTCCCGGACAGGGGGCTTACTATGGCTACACCTTC

J: TRBJ2-3
V: TRBV7-6
D: TRBD2
size: few
CDR3: CASSLVAGVGDTQYF
DNA: TGTGCCAGCAGCTTAGTAGCGGGAGTAGGAGATACGCAGTATTTT

J: TRBJ1-4
V: TRBV20-1
D: .
size: .
CDR3: CSASPRADEKLFF
DNA: TGCAGTGCTAGTCCAAGGGCGGATGAAAAACTGTTTTTT

J: TRBJ1-5
V: TRBV6-1
D: .
size: .
CDR3: CAISGGPTPRPQHF
DNA: TGTGCCATCAGTGGAGGACCGACCCCCAGGCCCCAGCATTTT

J: TRBJ2-1
V: TRBV5-6
D: .
size: .
CDR3: CASSLSYREVNEQFF
DNA: TGTGCCAGCAGCTTATCATACAGGGAAGTCAATGAGCAGTTCTTC

J: TRBJ2-5
V: TRBV29-1
D: TRBD2
size: many
CDR3: CSVGGGLGTSGTGETQYF
DNA: TGCAGCGTTGGAGGGGGGCTTGGGACTAGCGGGACGGGAGAGACCCAGTACTTC

J: TRBJ2-5
V: TRBV9
D: TRBD2
size: .
CDR3: CASSVVPLAGLGLRETQYF
DNA: TGTGCCAGCAGCGTAGTTCCCCTAGCGGGACTAGGACTTCGGGAGACCCAGTACTTC

J: TRBJ1-2
V: TRBV2
D: .
size: many
CDR3: CASSEDGPGGYTF
DNA: TGTGCCAGCAGTGAGGACGGTCCGGGTGGCTACACCTTC

J: TRBJ2-7
V: TRBV15
D: .
size: many
CDR3: CATSSAHGPSSYEQYF
DNA: TGTGCCACCAGCAGCGCTCACGGCCCGTCCTCCTACGAGCAGTACTTC

J: TRBJ1-3
V: TRBV7-2
D: .
size: once
CDR3: CASSPKDGLVGNTIYF
DNA: TGTGCCAGCAGCCCCAAGGACGGGCTAGTTGGAAACACCATATATTTT

J: TRBJ2-7
V: TRBV10-3
D: TRBD2
size: .
CDR3: CAISEAGDSGSYEQYF
DNA: TGTGCCATCAGTGAGGCGGGCGATAGCGGGAGCTACGAGCAGTACTTC

J: TRBJ1-5
V: TRBV7-9
D: TRBD1
size: .
CDR3: CASSFRDRDQPQHF
DNA: TGTGCCAGCAGCTTCCGGGACAGGGATCAGCCCCAGCATTTT

J: TRBJ2-7
V: TRBV12-3/TRBV12-4
D: TRBD2
size: .
CDR3: CASSWQGPSGRSYEQYF
DNA: TGTGCCAGCAGCTGGCAGGGGCCTAGCGGGAGGTCCTACGAGCAGTACTTC

J: TRBJ2-5
V: TRBV3-1
D: TRBD1
size: many
CDR3: CASSQQGARTQYF
DNA: TGTGCCAGCAGCCAACAGGGGGCACGGACCCAGTACTTC

J: TRBJ1-2
V: TRBV12-3/TRBV12-4
D: .
size: .
CDR3: CASSFVGGYGYTF
DNA: TGTGCCAGCAGTTTTGTAGGGGGCTATGGCTACACCTTC

J: TRBJ1-1
V: TRBV6-6
D: TRBD1
size: few
CDR3: CASTPRTGGSGETFF
DNA: TGTGCCAGCACTCCGCGGACAGGGGGCAGCGGGGAAACTTTCTTT

J: TRBJ1-2
V: TRBV4-2
D: .
size: many
CDR3: CASSQATVEVGYTF
DNA: TGTGCCAGCAGCCAAGCGACAGTGGAGGTCGGCTACACCTTC

J: TRBJ1-1
V: TRBV3-1
D: .
size: few
CDR3: CASSQGGGWYAEAFF
DNA: TGTGCCAGCAGCCAAGGTGGGGGCTGGTACGCTGAAGCTTTCTTT

J: TRBJ2-7
V: TRBV10-3
D: .
size: .
CDR3: CAIGSSVNEQYF
DNA: TGTGCCATCGGAAGCAGTGTTAATGAGCAGTACTTC

J: TRBJ1-2
V: TRBV5-1
D: .
size: .
CDR3: CASSPAGVVGGGYTF
DNA: TGCGCCAGCAGTCCTGCGGGGGTTGTTGGCGGTGGCTACACCTTC

J: TRBJ1-2
V: TRBV29-1
D: TRBD1
size: .
CDR3: CSSEGQGGYGYTF
DNA: TGCAGCAGTGAGGGACAGGGAGGCTATGGCTACACCTTC

J: TRBJ2-3
V: TRBV7-9
D: TRBD1
size: .
CDR3: CASSPRPGTGVGTDTQYF
DNA: TGTGCCAGCAGCCCGCGTCCCGGGACAGGAGTGGGCACAGATACGCAGTATTTT

J: TRBJ1-2
V: TRBV20-1
D: .
size: many
CDR3: CSARAPPLYGYTF
DNA: TGCAGTGCTAGAGCTCCGCCCCTATATGGCTACACCTTC

J: TRBJ2-2
V: TRBV7-3
D: TRBD2
size: .
CDR3: CASSAWGTSGTAGELFF
DNA: TGTGCCAGCAGCGCCTGGGGGACTAGCGGGACCGCCGGGGAGCTGTTTTTT

J: TRBJ1-1
V: TRBV12-3/TRBV12-4
D: .
size: many
CDR3: CASSLTLTEAFF
DNA: TGTGCCAGCAGCCTTACATTGACTGAAGCTTTCTTT

J: TRBJ2-5
V: TRBV6-2/TRBV6-3
D: .
size: .
CDR3: CASSYTSREETQYF
DNA: TGTGCCAGCAGTTACACTTCTAGGGAAGAGACCCAGTACTTC

J: TRBJ2-5
V: TRBV5-5
D: TRBD1
size: many
CDR3: CASSTGDRGVETQYF
DNA: TGTGCCAGCAGCACCGGGGACAGGGGGGTTGAGACCCAGTACTTC

J: TRBJ2-6
V: TRBV29-1
D: TRBD1
size: .
CDR3: CSAGDRSSGANVLTF
DNA: TGCAGCGCGGGGGACAGGAGCTCTGGGGCCAACGTCCTGACTTTC

J: TRBJ2-5
V: TRBV6-5
D: .
size: many
CDR3: CASSYRAQETQYF
DNA: TGTGCCAGCAGTTACAGGGCACAAGAGACCCAGTACTTC

J: TRBJ1-3
V: TRBV9
D: .
size: many
CDR3: CASSVATGTSGNTIYF
DNA: TGTGCCAGCAGCGTAGCTACGGGGACCTCTGGAAACACCATATATTTT

J: TRBJ2-7
V: TRBV6-2/TRBV6-3
D: .
size: .
CDR3: CASSYSGPRLSEYF
DNA: TGTGCCAGCAGTTACTCGGGACCCAGGTTGTCCGAATACTTC

J: TRBJ1-1
V: TRBV10-3
D: .
size: many
CDR3: CAISDTGSPTEAFF
DNA: TGTGCCATCAGTGATACGGGCAGCCCTACTGAAGCTTTCTTT

J: TRBJ2-5
V: TRBV7-2
D: TRBD1
size: few
CDR3: CASSSLTGVETQYF
DNA: TGTGCCAGCAGCTCTTTGACAGGGGTAGAGACCCAGTACTTC

J: TRBJ1-4
V: TRBV7-7
D: .
size: .
CDR3: CASSLVDKNEKLFF
DNA: TGTGCTAGCAGCTTAGTAGATAAGAATGAAAAACTGTTTTTT

J: TRBJ2-2
V: TRBV6-5
D: .
size: many
CDR3: CASSHIGTLELFF
DNA: TGTGCCAGCAGCCACATCGGGACTCTTGAGCTGTTTTTT

J: TRBJ1-2
V: TRBV6-1
D: .
size: many
CDR3: CASSEGWYYGYTF
DNA: TGTGCCAGCAGTGAAGGCTGGTACTATGGCTACACCTTC

J: TRBJ2-5
V: TRBV20-1
D: .
size: .
CDR3: CSARDKDAQYF
DNA: TGCAGTGCTAGAGATAAAGACGCCCAGTACTTC